The 6 T cell receptor beta chains reported below all come from one sample, sequenced in a study of response to subunit inactivated influenza vaccine. TCRdb reanalysed the RT-PCR reads using MiXCR and keeps one entry per CDR3 protein. Here the sample spans more than 400,000 distinct CDR3 sequences, approximately 7.3% being singletons. The sample was PBMCs from blood, taken around 25 months after vaccination. These TCRs come from a man between 45 and 75 years old who received an inactivated influenza vaccine.

In this sample, this clonotype turned up many times. The V call is TRBV4-3, the J call TRBJ1-2, with TRBD1 identical over 8 bases. The CDR3 loop spans 16 amino acids. The V gene end was trimmed by 0 bases and the J gene end by 4 bases; junction bases not matched to a gene: 7. Germline V gene sequence: CDR1 LGHNA, CDR2 YSLEER. In DNA, the CDR3 is TGCGCCAGCAGCCAAGACGCCAGGGGGCGATCCTATGGCTACACCTTC. This sequence encodes CASSQDARGRSYGYTF.

The sample holds many counts of this clonotype. This chain links TRBV18 with TRBJ2-2; D ambiguous. CDR3 length: 15 amino acids. Germline loops: CDR1 KGHSH, CDR2 LQKENI. V was trimmed by 2 bases and J by 2 bases, leaving 9 bases between them. CDR3 sequence (DNA): TGTGCCAGCTCACCATTCCCAGCTAACACCGGGGAGCTGTTTTTT. Amino acid sequence: CASSPFPANTGELFF. Together with reference TRBV18 and TRBJ2-2, the CDR3 gives the full variable domain: NAGVMQNPRHLVRRRGQEARLRCSPMKGHSHVYWYRQLPEEGLKFMVYLQKENIIDESGMPKERFSAEFPKEGPSILRIQQVVRGDSAAYFCASSPFPANTGELFFGEGSRLTVL.

This clonotype was counted ten times or more. CDR3 in DNA: TGTGCCAGCAGCTTTAGCGGGAGGACACATGGCTCCTACAATGAGCAGTTCTTC. It is translated as CASSFSGRTHGSYNEQFF. The gene calls are TRBV7-3 and TRBJ2-1, with 10 bases identical to TRBD2. Trimming cost V 3 bases and J 0 bases; bases outside gene matches: 8. The CDR3 length is 18 residues. Per the germline V gene, CDR1 is SGHTA and CDR2 is FQGTGA.

The chain links TRBV11-2 to TRBJ2-2; TRBD1 matches at 9 bases. The CDR3 runs 16 residues. Germline trimming cut 5 bases from V and 5 bases from J; bases unmatched to any gene: 9. Germline V gene lookup returns CDR1 SGHAT and CDR2 FQNNGV. The CDR3 nucleotides are TGTGCCAGCAGCAGGGACAGGGCGATTAGGACCGGGGAGCTGTTTTTT. Encoded protein: CASSRDRAIRTGELFF.

This clonotype was counted a few times. The rearrangement uses TRBV10-3 and TRBJ2-7, with D maybe TRBD2 (5 bases). With 8 bases removed from V and 2 bases from J, the gap between germline ends came to 10 bases. CDR1 is ENHRY and CDR2 is SYGVKD in the germline V gene. This CDR3 comprises 12 residues. CDR3 nucleotide sequence: TGTGCCATCGCCGGGGAGCCCTACGAGCAGTACTTC. Translation: CAIAGEPYEQYF.

This clonotype was detected a few times. The gene calls are TRBV20-1 and TRBJ1-2, with D perhaps TRBD1 (6 bases). Germline CDR1 and CDR2: DFQATT and SNEGSKA (reference sequence). This CDR3 is built from 12 residues. The CDR3 loop is CRGWGASDGYTF. The CDR3 DNA is TGCAGAGGGTGGGGGGCTAGTGATGGCTACACCTTC.